These 29 T cell receptor beta chains were all obtained from the same sample, sequenced in a study of blood T cell repertoires in COVID-19. Assay used: immunoSEQ multiplex PCR; TCRdb lists only in-frame clones, some missing. Of approximately 300,000 clones detected, around 91% appear once; the ten largest clones hold under 1.1%. The sample comprised peripheral blood. These receptors came from a woman aged 40 to 50 with COVID-19, enrolled during active disease.

The V and J genes are TRBV5-1 and TRBJ1-6; 7 bases map to TRBD1. V lost 2 bases to trimming and J lost 1 base; unmatched junction nucleotides: 0. CDR1 SGHRS and CDR2 YFSETQ come from the germline V gene. This CDR3 has 15 residues. The CDR3 nucleotides read TGCGCCAGCAGCTTACAGGGGTCCTATAATTCACCCCTCCACTTT. This codes for CASSLQGSYNSPLHF.

DNA of the CDR3: TGTGCCAGCAGCTTGGTGGACAAGGCTGAAGCTTTCTTT. Translation gives CASSLVDKAEAFF. This rearrangement joins TRBV5-4 to TRBJ1-1; a weak D match, TRBD1 (5 bases). Germline CDR1 SGHNT, CDR2 YYREEE (reference sequence). The CDR3 totals 13 residues. Between the trimmed V and J ends, which lost 0 bases and 6 bases, there was a span of 9 bases.

The chain carries TRBV9 and TRBJ1-3; no firm D call. V lost 0 bases and J lost 4, with 11 bases in between. The CDR3 runs to 15 residues. Germline V gives CDR1 SGDLS, CDR2 YYNGEE. The CDR3 protein is CASSVDRGPGNTIYF. The CDR3 DNA reads TGTGCCAGCAGCGTAGACCGGGGTCCAGGAAACACCATATATTTT.

This clone occurred once. The V call is TRBV27, the J call TRBJ1-4; weak D call: TRBD1 (6 bases). Looked up from germline, CDR1 is MNHEY and CDR2 is SMNVEV (reference sequence). The CDR3 loop spans 14 amino acids. V lost 3 bases and J lost 8, with 13 bases in between. The CDR3 DNA follows: TGTGCCAGCAGTTTGGCGGGGGCCGAAGAAAAACTGTTTTTT. Its protein product is CASSLAGAEEKLFF.

This chain uses TRBV11-3 with TRBJ2-7, with D perhaps TRBD1 (6 bases). Germline CDR1 is SGHNT and CDR2 is YENEEA. This CDR3 has 14 amino acids. V was pared by 5 bases and J by 4 bases, with 15 bases between. CDR3 sequence (DNA): TGTGCCAGCAGCGCCAGGGGATCCAATTACGAGCAGTACTTC. Translation: CASSARGSNYEQYF.

This chain joins TRBV19 and TRBJ1-1; D uncertain. CDR1 and CDR2 from the germline V gene are LNHDA and SQIVND (reference sequence). The V end was cut by 4 bases, the J end by 1 base, with 7 bases between. The CDR3 runs to 13 residues. The CDR3 DNA reads TGTGCCAGTAGTACCCTGAGGAACACTGAAGCTTTCTTT. Translating it yields CASSTLRNTEAFF.

V is TRBV7-2 and J is TRBJ2-3; 8 bases map to TRBD2. In germline, CDR1 is SGHTA, CDR2 FQGNSA. J gave up 4 bases and V 4 bases, and 10 bases lay outside the gene matches. This CDR3 contains 16 residues. The CDR3 sequence: CASSYSGVPGADTQYF. As DNA, the CDR3 is TGTGCCAGCAGCTATAGCGGGGTACCTGGTGCAGATACGCAGTATTTT.

The chain links TRBV6-5 to TRBJ1-5; D unresolved. The CDR3 sequence is 13 residues long. The germline gives CDR1 MNHEY, CDR2 SVGAGI. V dropped 0 bases and J dropped 7 bases, with 7 bases sitting between them. CDR3: CASSYSSQQPQHF. The CDR3 DNA is TGTGCCAGCAGTTACTCGTCCCAGCAGCCCCAGCATTTT.

The genes are TRBV7-9 and TRBJ1-1; maybe TRBD1 (5 bases). CDR1 is SEHNR and CDR2 is FQNEAQ in the germline V gene (reference sequence). The CDR3 is made up of 17 amino acids. V was trimmed by 5 bases and J by 6 bases, leaving 25 bases between them. The CDR3 spells CASSRVINSQASPEAFF. CDR3 bases: TGTGCCAGCAGCCGCGTGATCAATTCACAGGCTTCCCCTGAAGCTTTCTTT.

The gene calls are TRBV18 and TRBJ1-1; possible D gene TRBD1, 5 bases. V gave up 1 base and J gave up 4 bases, with 10 bases separating them. This CDR3 is built from 14 residues. Germline assignment: CDR1 KGHSH and CDR2 LQKENI. For the CDR3, the DNA is TGTGCCAGCTCACCACTTCGGGGGGGCACTGAAGCTTTCTTT. Translating gives CASSPLRGGTEAFF.

This chain connects TRBV3-1 (or the pseudogene TRBV3-2) to TRBJ1-1; 7 nucleotides line up with TRBD1. The junction had 11 bases not matched to a gene; V was cut back by 0 bases and J by 1 base. This CDR3 comprises 18 residues. The germline V gene encodes CDR1 LGHDT and CDR2 YNNKEL (reference sequence). The CDR3: CASSQEVMRQGQNTEAFF. The CDR3 DNA sequence: TGTGCCAGCAGCCAAGAGGTGATGAGACAGGGACAGAACACTGAAGCTTTCTTT.

This clone was observed a handful of times. This chain links TRBV7-3 with TRBJ2-7; 9 bases match TRBD2. Germline assignment: CDR1 SGHTA and CDR2 FQGTGA. The trim removed 1 base at V and 6 bases at J, leaving 7 bases unmatched. CDR3 length: 15 amino acids. This CDR3 reads CASSLRAGGPSEQYF. The CDR3 DNA reads TGTGCCAGCAGCTTAAGGGCGGGAGGGCCGTCCGAGCAGTACTTC. Based on the CDR3 plus reference TRBV7-3 and TRBJ2-7, the full variable domain is GAGVSQTPSNKVTEKGKYVELRCDPISGHTALYWYRQSLGQGPEFLIYFQGTGAADDSGLPNDRFFAVRPEGSVSTLKIQRTERGDSAVYLCASSLRAGGPSEQYFGPGTRLTVT.

This rearrangement joins TRBV7-3 to TRBJ2-3; a weak D match, TRBD2 (6 bases). The ends were cut back, 5 bases at V and 2 bases at J, with 17 bases in the middle. Germline values: CDR1 SGHTA, CDR2 FQGTGA. This CDR3 is built from 16 residues. The CDR3 nucleotides are TGTGCCAGCAGCCCCCGGGGACTTCCTTCCACAGATACGCAGTATTTT. It yields the protein CASSPRGLPSTDTQYF.

The V call is TRBV18, the J call TRBJ1-4; no reliable D call. Trimming cost V 2 bases and J 8 bases, with 6 bases left between them. Germline assignment: CDR1 KGHSH and CDR2 LQKENI. The CDR3 sequence is 12 residues long. The CDR3 nucleotides are TGTGCCAGCTCACCAGGGAGAGAAAAACTGTTTTTT. This sequence encodes CASSPGREKLFF.

Only a few counts were recorded for this clone. V is TRBV5-4 and J is TRBJ2-7, with 7 bases identical to TRBD1. The V gene end was trimmed by 4 bases and the J gene end by 4 bases; junction bases not matched to a gene: 8. This CDR3 is built from 14 residues. Per germline, CDR1 SGHNT and CDR2 YYREEE (reference sequence). The DNA of the CDR3 is TGTGCCAGCAGCCACACAGGGGACCTATACGAGCAGTACTTC. Translated, it gives CASSHTGDLYEQYF.

The J gene is TRBJ2-1, the V gene TRBV5-1, with 9 bases lining up with TRBD1. Germline V gene lookup returns CDR1 SGHRS and CDR2 YFSETQ. Trimming at V came to 0 bases and at J to 4 bases, leaving 2 bases not matched to a gene. There are 15 residues in the CDR3. CDR3 DNA sequence: TGCGCCAGCAGCTTGGGGGACAGGGCTTACAATGAGCAGTTCTTC. This translates into CASSLGDRAYNEQFF.

The chain is built from TRBV6-2 or TRBV6-3 and TRBJ2-1, with TRBD2 matching 15 bases. Per the germline V gene, CDR1 is MNHEY and CDR2 is SVGEGT. With 6 bases clipped from V and 5 bases from J, the junction kept 11 bases outside the gene matches. This CDR3 spans 18 amino acids. The CDR3 DNA is TGTGCCAGCAGCCCCCTCGGACTAGCGGGGGGGAATGACAATGAGCAGTTCTTC. The encoded protein is CASSPLGLAGGNDNEQFF.

The V and J genes are TRBV30 and TRBJ1-5; a possible D gene is TRBD1 (6 bases). Trimming stripped 1 base from V and 4 bases from J, with 14 bases between. The CDR3 runs 15 residues. From germline, CDR1 is GTSNPN and CDR2 SVGIG (reference sequence). The CDR3, as DNA: TGTGCCTGGAGTGCCCTGGACAGAGAGAATCAGCCCCAGCATTTT. This codes for CAWSALDRENQPQHF.

This chain joins TRBV6-5 and TRBJ1-4, with a possible D match to TRBD1 (6 bases). Per the germline V gene, CDR1 is MNHEY and CDR2 is SVGAGI. This CDR3 has 16 residues. V was cut by 0 bases and J by 6 bases, with 14 bases left in between. The CDR3 DNA sequence: TGTGCCAGCAGTTACTCCCCGGGGGGCGAGGATGAAAAACTGTTTTTT. As protein: CASSYSPGGEDEKLFF.

V is TRBV15 and J is TRBJ1-1; D remains unclear. CDR1 LNHNV and CDR2 YYDKDF come from the germline V gene (reference sequence). This CDR3 comprises 15 residues. The V end lost 0 bases, the J end lost 1 base, and 9 bases lay between the germline ends. The CDR3 sequence is CATSRDHLQNTEAFF. CDR3 nucleotides: TGTGCCACCAGCAGAGATCATTTACAGAACACTGAAGCTTTCTTT.

This clone has more than one count but fewer than ten. Other DNA sequences of this sample code for an identical CDR3. This sequence joins TRBV7-2 and TRBJ2-5; perhaps TRBD1 as D (6 bases). Germline V gene data show CDR1 as SGHTA and CDR2 as FQGNSA. This CDR3 has 14 residues. Trimming left V 1 base short and J 4 bases short, with 10 bases between. The CDR3: CASSLGVGGETQYF. DNA of the CDR3: TGTGCCAGCAGCTTAGGAGTAGGGGGAGAGACCCAGTACTTC.

The rearrangement links TRBV19 to TRBJ1-1, with 7 bases matching TRBD1. This CDR3 has 13 amino acids. V was clipped by 6 bases and J by 11 bases; unmatched bases: 12. Germline CDR1 LNHDA, CDR2 SQIVND (reference sequence). CDR3 loop: CASSATGTAGAFF. The DNA of the CDR3 is TGTGCCAGTAGCGCCACCGGGACAGCGGGTGCTTTCTTT.

The J gene is TRBJ2-1, the V gene TRBV28; D ambiguous. CDR3 length: 15 amino acids. Trimming shortened V by 9 bases and J by 0 bases, and 15 bases separated the two germline ends. The germline CDR1 and CDR2 sequences are MDHEN and SYDVKM. CDR3 sequence: CASTRNPSSYNEQFF. CDR3 sequence (DNA): TGTGCCAGTACCCGCAATCCGAGCTCCTACAATGAGCAGTTCTTC.

The CDR3 DNA is TGTGCCAGCAGCCCCATTGCGGGAGAGCTCGTGGAGCAGTACTTC. Its protein is CASSPIAGELVEQYF. The rearrangement joins TRBV7-2 to TRBJ2-7, with 7 positions matching TRBD2. This CDR3 region has 15 residues. The germline V gene encodes CDR1 SGHTA and CDR2 FQGNSA. The ends lost 5 bases at V and 7 bases at J; junction bases unmatched: 14. The full variable domain, in which reference TRBV7-2 and TRBJ2-7 provide the parts outside the CDR3, is GAGVSQSPSNKVTEKGKDVELRCDPISGHTALYWYRQSLGQGLEFLIYFQGNSAPDKSGLPSDRFSAERTGGSVSTLTIQRTQQEDSAVYLCASSPIAGELVEQYFGPGTRLTVT.

This chain uses TRBV15 with TRBJ1-5; the match to TRBD1 covers 8 bases. The CDR3 is 14 residues long. Looked up from germline, CDR1 is LNHNV and CDR2 is YYDKDF (reference sequence). V was pared by 4 bases and J by 5 bases, with 4 bases of the junction left unmatched. The CDR3 sequence is CATSKTGADQPQHF. CDR3 coding DNA: TGTGCCACCAGCAAGACAGGGGCGGATCAGCCCCAGCATTTT.

V usage is TRBV5-4 and J usage is TRBJ2-1, with TRBD2 identical over 7 bases. CDR3 size: 15 residues. Germline lookup yields CDR1 SGHNT and CDR2 YYREEE (reference sequence). J lost 1 base, V lost 0 bases, and 1 base had no gene match. Here the CDR3 reads CASSLASGSYNEQFF. The CDR3 nucleotides read TGTGCCAGCAGCTTGGCTAGCGGTTCCTACAATGAGCAGTTCTTC.

This clone occurred once. This chain uses TRBV19 with TRBJ2-1; 15 bases map to TRBD2. The V gene's germline CDR1 is LNHDA and CDR2 SQIVND (reference sequence). This CDR3 spans 19 amino acids. The trim removed 5 bases at V and 0 bases at J, leaving 8 bases unmatched. CDR3 sequence (DNA): TGTGCCAGTAGTGCCGGGACTAGCGGGGGGTTAAGCTCCTACAATGAGCAGTTCTTC. It codes for CASSAGTSGGLSSYNEQFF.

This clone was picked up one time. V usage is TRBV7-3 and J usage is TRBJ2-7; 7 bases are a match to TRBD1. The CDR3 spans 14 residues. After removal of 2 bases from V and 7 bases from J, the junction contained 8 bases not matched to a gene. Germline V gene sequence: CDR1 SGHTA, CDR2 FQGTGA. The CDR3 protein is CASSLGTGVSEQYF. In DNA form, the CDR3 reads TGTGCCAGCAGCTTAGGTACAGGGGTGAGTGAGCAGTACTTC.

The V and J genes are TRBV28 and TRBJ2-3, with 7 bases fitting TRBD2. The junction had 12 bases not matched to a gene; V was cut back by 2 bases and J by 4 bases. The germline gives CDR1 MDHEN, CDR2 SYDVKM. This CDR3 region has 17 residues. CDR3 region: CASSLPTSVAGADTQYF. DNA for the CDR3: TGTGCCAGCAGTTTACCTACTAGCGTCGCTGGCGCAGATACGCAGTATTTT. Combining the CDR3 with reference TRBV28 and TRBJ2-3 gives the whole variable domain DVKVTQSSRYLVKRTGEKVFLECVQDMDHENMFWYRQDPGLGLRLIYFSYDVKMKEKGDIPEGYSVSREKKERFSLILESASTNQTSMYLCASSLPTSVAGADTQYFGPGTRLTVL.